The clone carrying this T cell receptor beta chain was counted at least ten times. Its antigen remains unknown. The sample comes from a study of CD8 T cells in ankylosing spondylitis. Study-level findings and limits: What seemed typical of ankylosing spondylitis blood was a TCR beta motif built from several highly homologous variants.

The germline V and J ends were trimmed by 4 bases and 2 bases, with 13 bases remaining between them. The CDR3 loop spans 14 amino acids. In germline, CDR1 is SQVTM, CDR2 ANQGSEA. MiXCR, run by TCRdb on the 5' RACE reads, gives a single entry per CDR3 protein. The table records more than 650,000 distinct CDR3 sequences, 12% of them present only once. The chain carries TRBV29-1 and TRBJ2-3; TRBD1 might be the D (6 bases). Material for sequencing was blood, either unsorted or a sorted T cell fraction (not recorded which). This TCR was sampled from a male donor with ankylosing spondylitis. CDR3 DNA sequence: TGCAGCGTTGGCGGGTGGGGGCACACAGATACGCAGTATTTT. Translated: CSVGGWGHTDTQYF.